The text below deals with one TCR beta chain. This CDR3 is also generated by other DNA sequences in the sample. In germline, CDR1 is DFQATT, CDR2 SNEGSKA (reference sequence). The length of the CDR3 is 11 residues. V was clipped by 3 bases and J by 7 bases, with 6 bases between them. This entry belongs to a study of blood T cell repertoires in COVID-19. Study information: The cDNA or gDNA used as material had been derived from T cells, B-cell-depleted T cells, or PBMCs.

Patients at the Seattle site were enrolled during active infection and followed longitudinally. In the authors' methods: Scientists estimated how many nucleated cells there were by amplifying reference gene primers. The table came from immunoSEQ multiplex PCR; TCRdb's copy has only in-frame clones and leaves some out. V and J calls and clone size come straight from that table; D and trimming were deduced from the DNA. The repertoire holds over 60,000 clones, with roughly four fifths as singletons. This sequence was found in a man in his fifties or sixties with COVID-19, enrolled during active disease. The material sequenced was peripheral blood. The chain employs TRBV20-1 and TRBJ2-2, with D hard to call. The CDR3 loop is CSARRSGELFF. CDR3 DNA sequence: TGCAGTGCTAGGCGGAGCGGGGAGCTGTTTTTT.